The 15 T cell receptor beta chains below all came from one sample that was sequenced in a study of blood T cell dynamics during melanoma immunotherapy. The time point: week 3, after first cycle of checkpoint inhibitor. The repertoire was sequenced with immunoSEQ multiplex PCR; TCRdb's copy has only in-frame clones and lacks some. The table shows about 8,000 clones, with over 75% occurring only once. The sample here was blood, taken from a patient treated with checkpoint blockade. The receptors shown here come from a human donor with melanoma.

The V gene is TRBV6-5, the J gene TRBJ1-4; 9 nucleotides align to TRBD1. V lost 0 bases and J lost 8; bases outside the gene matches: 7. Looked up from germline, CDR1 is MNHEY and CDR2 is SVGAGI. This CDR3 has 16 amino acids. The CDR3 here is CASSYSIGTGQEKLFF. The CDR3 nucleotides are TGTGCCAGCAGTTACTCGATAGGGACAGGGCAAGAAAAACTGTTTTTT.

The chain employs TRBV6-5 and TRBJ2-3; D is unresolved. Germline CDR1 reads MNHEY; CDR2 reads SVGAGI. The CDR3 covers 15 residues. V lost 5 bases to trimming and J lost 4 bases, with 16 bases between them. The CDR3 loop is CASSPTHSSADTQYF. Written as DNA, the CDR3 is TGTGCCAGCAGTCCGACGCACAGTTCGGCAGATACGCAGTATTTT.

The V gene is TRBV21-1, the J gene TRBJ1-4. TRBV21-1 represents a pseudogene. This CDR3 is built from 13 residues. CDR3 DNA sequence: TGTGCCAGCAGCTCAAGGAATTACGAAAAACTGTTTTTT. This translates into CASSSRNYEKLFF.

The chain has TRBV7-9 and TRBJ1-2, with no clear D. Germline assignment: CDR1 SEHNR and CDR2 FQNEAQ (reference sequence). V lost 1 base to trimming and J lost 8 bases, with 8 bases between them. The CDR3 spans 12 residues. The CDR3 nucleotides read TGTGCCAGCAGCTTAGACGGGAGAGGCTACACCTTC. Its protein is CASSLDGRGYTF. Looking up the rest from reference TRBV7-9 and TRBJ1-2 gives the full variable domain: DTGVSQNPRHKITKRGQNVTFRCDPISEHNRLYWYRQTLGQGPEFLTYFQNEAQLEKSRLLSDRFSAERPKGSFSTLEIQRTEQGDSAMYLCASSLDGRGYTFGSGTRLTVV.

This chain uses TRBV5-1 with TRBJ2-3; TRBD2 might be the D (6 bases). This CDR3 has 14 amino acids. Trimming cost V 5 bases and J 1 base, with 11 bases left between them. Germline V gene lookup returns CDR1 SGHRS and CDR2 YFSETQ. The CDR3 DNA is TGCGCCAGCAGAGAGGCGGGACGCACAGATACGCAGTATTTT. The encoded protein is CASREAGRTDTQYF.

This clone was detected once. Additional DNA sequences in this sample encode the identical CDR3. The gene calls are TRBV12-2 and TRBJ1-5; the table's D gene call, TRBD1, was not cross checked with the DNA. TRBV12-2 is a pseudogene. CDR3 length: 15 residues. In DNA, the CDR3 is TGTGCAAGTCGCTTAGTATCCAGGGTACGGCAGCCCCAGCATTTT. This translates into CASRLVSRVRQPQHF.

V and J are TRBV6-1 and TRBJ2-6; 8 positions match TRBD1. Germline CDR1 and CDR2: MNHNS and SASEGT. This CDR3 has 18 residues. Trimming removed 3 bases from V and 0 bases from J; junction bases left unmatched: 7. CDR3 protein: CASSERTGTNSGANVLTF. In DNA, the CDR3 is TGTGCCAGCAGTGAGAGGACAGGGACCAACTCTGGGGCCAACGTCCTGACTTTC.

The genes are TRBV11-2 and TRBJ1-6; D not resolved. V lost 2 bases and J 1 base, leaving 12 bases between the germline ends. This CDR3 spans 17 amino acids. Looked up from germline, CDR1 is SGHAT and CDR2 is FQNNGV. CDR3 sequence reads: CASSLTTTGSYNSPLHF. The CDR3 DNA follows: TGTGCCAGCAGCTTAACCACCACGGGGTCCTATAATTCACCCCTCCACTTT.

This clone was counted once. The chain links TRBV18 to TRBJ1-1; tentatively, D is TRBD1 (5 bases). V was cut by 6 bases and J by 3 bases, with 17 bases left in between. Germline CDR1 and CDR2: KGHSH and LQKENI. CDR3 size: 15 residues. The CDR3 nucleotides are TGTGCCAGCTCGGTACGCAACATAGGGGACACTGAAGCTTTCTTT. This encodes CASSVRNIGDTEAFF.

The chain employs TRBV7-9 and TRBJ2-7, with 8 bases matching TRBD1. The trim removed 10 bases at V and 4 bases at J, leaving 18 bases unmatched. This CDR3 comprises 16 residues. Germline lookup yields CDR1 SEHNR and CDR2 FQNEAQ (reference sequence). The CDR3 DNA reads as TGTGCCATCCAGGGGAAGACAGGGGCATTGAGTTACGAGCAGTACTTC. Its protein product is CAIQGKTGALSYEQYF.

CDR3 DNA sequence: TGTGCCAGCAGTTCAGGGGGCGATCAGCCCCAGCATTTT. Translated: CASSSGGDQPQHF. The chain combines TRBV27 with TRBJ1-5; TRBD1 agrees at 8 bases. Germline V gives CDR1 MNHEY, CDR2 SMNVEV (reference sequence). This CDR3 is built from 13 residues. V gave up 4 bases and J gave up 5 bases; unmatched junction bases: 1.

The V call is TRBV6-1, the J call TRBJ2-7; unclear D gene. V was cut by 5 bases and J by 1 base, with 9 bases left in between. Per the germline V gene, CDR1 is MNHNS and CDR2 is SASEGT. This CDR3 is built from 13 residues. The CDR3 sequence is CASSRGVSYEQYV. CDR3 DNA sequence: TGTGCCAGCAGTAGAGGTGTTTCCTACGAGCAGTACGTC.

The chain links TRBV10-2 to TRBJ1-1; D is unclear. CDR1 is WSHSY, CDR2 SAAADI, per germline. Trimming removed 6 bases from V and 6 bases from J, with 11 bases in between. CDR3 size: 12 residues. The CDR3 loop reads CASRVADAEAFF. CDR3 in DNA: TGCGCCAGCAGGGTAGCCGACGCTGAAGCTTTCTTT.

This clone was picked up a small number of times. The chain employs TRBV9 and TRBJ2-3; 8 nucleotides agree with TRBD2. The length of the CDR3 is 15 residues. Unmatched junction bases numbered 4, after V lost 2 bases and J lost 2 bases. Germline V gene data show CDR1 as SGDLS and CDR2 as YYNGEE. CDR3 region: CASSVLAGPTDTQYF. The DNA for the CDR3 is TGTGCCAGCAGCGTCCTAGCGGGCCCCACAGATACGCAGTATTTT.

The chain combines TRBV27 with TRBJ1-2, with 7 bases fitting TRBD1. The CDR3 spans 17 residues. Trimming took 5 bases from V and 1 from J; bases not matched to a gene: 13. Germline V gene lookup returns CDR1 MNHEY and CDR2 SMNVEV (reference sequence). The CDR3 DNA reads as TGTGCCAGCAGTCATCGGGACAGAGGTCTTCTTAACTATGGCTACACCTTC. Protein: CASSHRDRGLLNYGYTF.